A selection of T cell receptor beta chains follows, all from one sample in a study of T cells after yellow fever vaccination. TCRdb re-analysed the 5' RACE reads in MiXCR, keeping a single row per CDR3 protein. The sample has 250,000 to 300,000 distinct CDR3 sequences; about 5.2% are singletons. Specimen: CD4+ T cells sorted from PBMCs, collected on the day of the yellow fever booster vaccination. The receptors originated from a young man who received the YFV17D yellow fever vaccine. CDR3s include the opening cysteine and the closing phenylalanine or tryptophan. The order of the fields is clone size, D gene, J gene, V gene, CDR3 DNA, CDR3 protein. D genes are given only for firm matches. Clone sizes are given selectively: once, few, many, or a class where the clone is expanded.

>NA|NA|TRBJ2-3|TRBV4-3
TGCGCCAGCAGCCAAGATGGTCGCGGGGGCGCGGGAGATACGCAGTATTTT
CASSQDGRGGAGDTQYF
>few|NA|TRBJ1-5|TRBV12-3/TRBV12-4
TGTGCCAGCAGTCTTAGGGATACCAATCAGCCCCAGCATTTT
CASSLRDTNQPQHF
>few|NA|TRBJ2-3|TRBV6-1
TGTGCCAGCAGACCCGGCGTGGGGCTCACAGATACGCAGTATTTT
CASRPGVGLTDTQYF
>few|NA|TRBJ2-5|TRBV5-4
TGTGCCAGCAGCTACCACCAAGAGACCCAGTACTTC
CASSYHQETQYF
>NA|NA|TRBJ2-3|TRBV9
TGTGCCAGCAGCGCAAACGCCGATACGCAGTATTTT
CASSANADTQYF
>many|NA|TRBJ2-7|TRBV5-1
TGCGCCAGCAGCTTGGCCGAGTTAGCGCGGGAGCAGTACTTC
CASSLAELAREQYF
>few|TRBD1|TRBJ1-6|TRBV28
TGTGCCAGCAGCACCGGGACAGCAACCTCCTATAATTCACCCCTCCACTTT
CASSTGTATSYNSPLHF
>many|NA|TRBJ1-6|TRBV4-3
TGCGCCAGCAGCCAAGGCAGGAGGAATCGTTCACCCCTCCACTTT
CASSQGRRNRSPLHF
>NA|NA|TRBJ2-1|TRBV5-1
TGCGCCAGCAGCTTGGGGGGGATCAGTGAGCAGTTCTTC
CASSLGGISEQFF
>many|TRBD2|TRBJ2-5|TRBV6-2/TRBV6-3
TGTGCCAGCAGGCGGGGGGGCTTTGAGACCCAGTACTTC
CASRRGGFETQYF
>NA|NA|TRBJ1-1|TRBV21-1
TGTGCCAGCAGCAAAGGGCCAAAGAACACTGAAGCTTTCTTT
CASSKGPKNTEAFF
>NA|NA|TRBJ1-6|TRBV21-1
TGTGCCGTATCACAAGCCTATAATTCACCCCTCCACTTT
CAVSQAYNSPLHF
>NA|NA|TRBJ2-5|TRBV18
TGTGCCAGCTCACCGGTGTCGTTGGGCCTAGCAGCCGAGACCCAGTACTTC
CASSPVSLGLAAETQYF
>NA|NA|TRBJ1-4|TRBV20-1
TGCAGTGCTAGAGATAGAGGGTCCAGTGAAAAACTGTTTTTT
CSARDRGSSEKLFF
>few|TRBD1|TRBJ2-3|TRBV12-3/TRBV12-4
TGTGCCAGCAGTGGACAGGGTCGTGGCACAGATACGCAGTATTTT
CASSGQGRGTDTQYF
>many|NA|TRBJ2-7|TRBV20-1
TGCAGTGCTAGCTCGGACGGGGACTCCTACGAGCAGTACTTC
CSASSDGDSYEQYF
>few|NA|TRBJ1-1|TRBV7-9
TGTGCCAGCAGCCGAATAAACACTGAAGCTTTCTTT
CASSRINTEAFF
>NA|NA|TRBJ1-2|TRBV19
TGTGCCAGTAAAGGGCTCGAGGATGGCTACACCTTC
CASKGLEDGYTF
>NA|NA|TRBJ1-5|TRBV20-1
TGCAGTGCTAGCCAGGGTCTAAGCAATCAGCCCCAGCATTTT
CSASQGLSNQPQHF
>NA|TRBD2|TRBJ2-3|TRBV27
TGTGCCAGCAGTCCCCACCCCTGGCGGGGGGGCCCTACAGATACGCAGTATTTT
CASSPHPWRGGPTDTQYF
>many|NA|TRBJ1-1|TRBV4-2
TGTGCCAGCAGCCAAGAGGACATGAACACTGAAGCTTTCTTT
CASSQEDMNTEAFF
>few|TRBD2|TRBJ2-3|TRBV10-3
TGTGCCGTTACTAGGGGTAGCGGGGGTCACACAGATACGCAGTATTTT
CAVTRGSGGHTDTQYF
>NA|NA|TRBJ2-7|TRBV5-1
TGCGCCAGCAGCCGTCAGGGGGGGGAGCAGTACGAGCAGTACTTC
CASSRQGGEQYEQYF
>few|NA|TRBJ2-5|TRBV7-2
TGTGCCAGCAGGAGGGGGTTAAGAGAGACCCAGTACTTC
CASRRGLRETQYF
>few|TRBD2|TRBJ2-3|TRBV29-1
TGCAGCGTGTCCCCCAGCGGGGGGGCAGATACGCAGTATTTT
CSVSPSGGADTQYF
>many|TRBD2|TRBJ2-1|TRBV6-5
TGTGCCAGCAGTTACTATGGAGCGGGGGCTTTACGACAAGGGCAGTTCTTC
CASSYYGAGALRQGQFF
>few|NA|TRBJ1-5|TRBV5-1
TGCGCCAGCAGCTTGGGGAACCCCAATCAGCCCCAGCATTTT
CASSLGNPNQPQHF
>few|TRBD1|TRBJ1-1|TRBV4-1
TGCGCCAGCAGGAGCCCCGGGACAGGGACGAACACTGAAGCTTTCTTT
CASRSPGTGTNTEAFF